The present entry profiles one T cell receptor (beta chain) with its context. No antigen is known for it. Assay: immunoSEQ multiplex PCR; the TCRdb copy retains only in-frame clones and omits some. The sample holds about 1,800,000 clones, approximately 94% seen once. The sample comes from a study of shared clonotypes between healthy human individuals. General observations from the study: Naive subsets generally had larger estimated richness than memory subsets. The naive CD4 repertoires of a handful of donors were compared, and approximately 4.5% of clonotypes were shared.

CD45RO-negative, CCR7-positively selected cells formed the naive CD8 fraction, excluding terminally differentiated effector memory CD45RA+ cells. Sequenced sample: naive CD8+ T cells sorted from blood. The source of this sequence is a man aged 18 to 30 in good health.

CDR3: CAWSVSGGGKLFF. The CDR3 DNA reads TGTGCCTGGAGTGTTTCAGGGGGAGGGAAACTGTTTTTT. This chain connects TRBV30 to TRBJ1-4; 7 bases fit TRBD1. The CDR3 covers 13 residues. After removal of 0 bases from V and 11 bases from J, the junction contained 6 bases not matched to a gene. CDR1 GTSNPN and CDR2 SVGIG come from the germline V gene (reference sequence). The variable domain in full, completed from reference TRBV30 and TRBJ1-4, reads SQTIHQWPATLVQPVGSPLSLECTVEGTSNPNLYWYRQAAGRGLQLLFYSVGIGQISSEVPQNLSASRPQDRQFILSSKKLLLSDSGFYLCAWSVSGGGKLFFGSGTQLSVL.